This TCR beta chain appears in the sequencing data of a study of Graves' ophthalmopathy and Graves' hyperthyroidism (dated by TCRdb to 2017 to 2018). The study in broad terms: Hyperthyroidism was defined as stable when no progression to ophthalmopathy occurred within 18 months of follow-up. The study used signatures of the TCR beta repertoire to tell Graves' ophthalmopathy apart from Graves' hyperthyroidism and to predict which patients would progress to ophthalmopathy. In total, some 130 blood samples were TCR-sequenced: fewer than 50 ophthalmopathy, some 75 hyperthyroidism and 17 hyperthyroidism-to-ophthalmopathy patients. To explore V-J signatures that separate ophthalmopathy from hyperthyroidism, a discovery set of fewer than 110 patients was enrolled, consisting of roughly 45 with ophthalmopathy and approximately 60 with stable hyperthyroidism. For independent validation, a separate cohort was made up of 18 hyperthyroidism patients plus 17 patients who later progressed from hyperthyroidism to ophthalmopathy. T-cell repertoires of thyroid tissue and blood were compared in over 5 hyperthyroidism patients. Following sample collection, hyperthyroidism patients were given methimazole at a starting dose of 30 mg daily, and ophthalmopathy patients were given high-dose intravenous methylprednisolone.

The full study reports these points: Most expanded thyroid clonotypes with a frequency above 0.001 also appeared in blood, which suggests that blood repertoires may reflect the immune response in the thyroid. In validation, the model predicted ophthalmopathy progression with nearly 71% sensitivity and 72.22% specificity; fewer than 15 predicted patients were CT-confirmed with GO in a median of about 7.1 months. Sample size was not statistically predetermined, and group allocation was not concealed from the investigators. In cross-validation, the 13-signature model distinguished ophthalmopathy from stable hyperthyroidism with around 90% sensitivity and roughly 81% specificity, while in the test set the corresponding values were about 80% and 75%.

A word on this clonotype: What antigen it recognizes has not been identified. Being one base from a much bigger clone, this may be a read error.

Reading from cysteine to phenylalanine, the CDR3 counts 14 amino acids. The sequence is cut down to CDR3 DNA, 42 bases in frame from base 1. The germline V gene (reference sequence) specifies DFQATT as CDR1 and SNEGSKA as CDR2. V is clipped by 5 bases and J by 4 bases, and the sequence between their germline boundaries is 15 bases long. Hyperthyroidism patients were newly diagnosed, with disease duration under 2 months, and aged 18 to 65 years. Patients were excluded if they had other autoimmune diseases, uncontrolled infections, pregnancy or lactation. Clinical symptoms, serum thyroxine, TRAb, thyroid ultrasound and orbital computed tomography were used for diagnosis. Trizol reagent was used to extract the total RNA, and its quality was then checked on an Agilent 2100 Bioanalyzer. For repertoire sequencing, the TCR beta CDR3 regions were amplified from RNA transcripts. The first round was an RT-PCR using HTBI primers with the Qiagen OneStep RT-PCR kit, and this first round was followed by a second-round multiplex PCR, then size selection and purification. The libraries underwent paired-end sequencing with 100 bp reads on an Illumina HiSeq2000. The paper's processing steps were these. SOAPnuke was used for read processing, and reads with adapters, uncalled bases, a mean Phred below 15, or no exact constant-primer or identifier match were discarded. High-quality paired reads were merged with COPE v1.2.5. Clonotypes were defined as unique nucleotide sequences and were aligned to IMGT TRB V, D and J references using MiTCR v1.1. Only V-J combinations with frequency above 0.0001 were analysed, covering around 99% of repertoires. For each V-J combination, a TCR clonal expansion and chaos score was defined as the ratio of F50 clonal expansion to chaos observed in the TCRdist matrix. Welch's t-statistics and random forest were used to narrow the features down to approximately 13 V-J combinations, which were then fed into a naive Bayes classifier. The Morisita-Horn index was used to measure how similar the thyroid and blood repertoires were. TCRdb's own reprocessing of the public reads used fastp at Q25 and MiXCR and kept productive beta chains. Each entry merges the rows of one CDR3 protein and shows their most common DNA and genes. These V and J calls are TCRdb output, not the study's own analysis. For this sample there are 580,000 or so distinct CDR3 sequences; under 45% appear just once. The ten largest clones represent about 4.2% of the sample.

The chain couples TRBV20-1 to TRBJ1-3; the D segment could be TRBD1, given 5 matching bases. This TCR came from an adult man with Graves' hyperthyroidism. Sequenced: peripheral blood or thyroid tissue (not recorded which). The CDR3 has the sequence CSAGAGSEGNTIYF. The bases read TGCAGTGCTGGAGCAGGGTCAGAAGGAAACACCATATATTTT.